This T cell receptor beta chain stems from a study of T cell responses to AZD1222 COVID-19 vaccine. Germline V gene data show CDR1 as MNHEY and CDR2 as SVGAGI. The V gene lost 10 bases and the J gene lost 5 bases, with 11 bases spanning the gap. The CDR3 covers 11 residues. Repertoires were generated with immunoSEQ multiplex PCR, while TCRdb's copy carries only in-frame clones and drops some. The sample consists of 100,000 to 150,000 clones, just over 85% of them appearing once. This chain connects TRBV6-5 to TRBJ1-2; no clear D. This TCR was recovered from an adult in good health. The starting material was peripheral blood, obtained on day 0 of MenACWY control vaccination. The CDR3 spells CATFEEYGYTF. The CDR3 bases are TGTGCCACCTTTGAAGAATATGGCTACACCTTC.